This T cell receptor beta chain was observed in a study of blood T cell repertoires in COVID-19. Study-level information: The United States, Italy and Spain supplied acute and convalescent COVID-19 samples. Sample material is recorded as cDNA or gDNA derived from T cells, B-cell-depleted T cells, or PBMCs.

Under the authors' procedure: It was from reference gene primer amplification that nucleated cell counts were estimated. TCRdb's copy holds only in-frame clones and misses some; the assay was immunoSEQ multiplex PCR. That table furnishes V, J and clone size, whereas the DNA furnished D and trimming. The data show a few hundred thousand clones, with 83% seen just once and roughly 2.9% held by the top ten. Material for sequencing was peripheral blood. The clonotype comes from a man aged 45-65 years with active or convalescent COVID-19.

The CDR3 reads CASTVQGSYEQYF. The CDR3 DNA reads as TGTGCCAGCACCGTCCAGGGATCCTACGAGCAGTACTTC. The chain joins TRBV12-3 or TRBV12-4 to TRBJ2-7; the D gene is possibly TRBD1 (5 bases). The CDR3 extends over 13 amino acids. The ends were cut back, 7 bases at V and 1 base at J, with 11 bases in the middle.